This T cell receptor (beta chain) emerged from a study of Ad26.COV2.S vaccination and SARS-CoV-2 variants. V lost 8 bases, J lost 2 bases, and 19 bases lay in between. This CDR3 has 15 amino acids. Germline V gene lookup returns CDR1 KGHSH and CDR2 LQKENI. Regarding treatment: about 20 received Ad26.COV2.S at low or high dose, single or two shots; about 5 received placebo; per-sample allocation not given. Vaccine and placebo recipients were sampled on day 63 after the first injection. The method was immunoSEQ multiplex PCR; TCRdb's version includes in-frame clones alone and lacks a portion of them. The sample carries around 450,000 clones, less than 95% recorded once.

The rearrangement links TRBV18 to TRBJ2-7, with D possibly called TRBD1 or TRBD2 (5 bases each). Sequenced here: peripheral blood, sampled in a trial of Ad26.COV2.S vaccine versus placebo. The clonotype comes from a person between 18 and 59 years old who received the Ad26.COV2.S COVID-19 vaccine or a placebo. The CDR3 DNA reads TGTGCCAGCACACGGGTGTTAGGGACCACCTACGAGCAGTACTTC. This encodes CASTRVLGTTYEQYF.